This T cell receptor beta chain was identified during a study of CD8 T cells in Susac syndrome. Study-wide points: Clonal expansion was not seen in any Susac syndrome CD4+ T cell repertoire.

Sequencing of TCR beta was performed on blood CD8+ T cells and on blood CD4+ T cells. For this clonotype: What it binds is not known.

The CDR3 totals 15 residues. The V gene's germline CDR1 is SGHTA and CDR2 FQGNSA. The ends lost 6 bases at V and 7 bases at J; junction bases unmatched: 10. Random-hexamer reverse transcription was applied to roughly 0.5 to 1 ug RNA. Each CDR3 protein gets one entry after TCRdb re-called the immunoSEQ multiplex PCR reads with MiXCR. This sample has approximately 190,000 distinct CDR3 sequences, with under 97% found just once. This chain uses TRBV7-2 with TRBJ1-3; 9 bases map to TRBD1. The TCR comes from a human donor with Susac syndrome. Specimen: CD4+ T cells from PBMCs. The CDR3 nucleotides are TGTGCCAGCAGTGTACAGGGGGCGAGGAGTAACACCATATATTTT. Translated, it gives CASSVQGARSNTIYF.